In this sample, the clone carrying this T cell receptor (beta chain) turned up once. This sample is part of a study of blood T cell repertoires in COVID-19. TCRdb's copy holds only in-frame clones and misses some; the assay was immunoSEQ multiplex PCR. The sample holds around 310,000 clones, around nine tenths seen once. CDR1 is SGHTA, CDR2 FQGNSA, per germline. The V segment lost 4 bases and the J segment 9 bases; nucleotides outside the gene matches: 22. This CDR3 contains 19 residues. The sequenced sample was PBMCs or T cells enriched from blood (not recorded which). The sequence was obtained from a woman aged 30 to 39 who had recovered from COVID-19. The chain has TRBV7-2 and TRBJ2-1, with 9 bases lining up with TRBD2. The CDR3 bases are TGTGCCAGCAGCTACATCCCCGGTGGCCTAGCGGGAATTCAGGGTGAGCAGTTCTTC. Its protein product is CASSYIPGGLAGIQGEQFF.